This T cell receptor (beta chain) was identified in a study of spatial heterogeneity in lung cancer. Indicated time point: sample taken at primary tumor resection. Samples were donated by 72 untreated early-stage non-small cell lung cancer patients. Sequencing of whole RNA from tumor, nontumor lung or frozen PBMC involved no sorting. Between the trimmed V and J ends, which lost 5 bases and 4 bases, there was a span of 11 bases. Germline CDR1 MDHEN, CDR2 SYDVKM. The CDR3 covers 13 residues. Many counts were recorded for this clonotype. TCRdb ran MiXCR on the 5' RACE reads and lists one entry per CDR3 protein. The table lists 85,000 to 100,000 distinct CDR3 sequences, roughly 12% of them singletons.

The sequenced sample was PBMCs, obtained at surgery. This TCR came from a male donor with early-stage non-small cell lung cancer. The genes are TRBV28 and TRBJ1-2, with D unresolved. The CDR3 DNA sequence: TGTGCCAGCAGTCCATTTCCGGGCTATGGCTACACCTTC. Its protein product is CASSPFPGYGYTF.